Below are 32 T cell receptor beta chains sequenced from a single sample in a study of blood T cells in healthy people across ages. A sample-barcoded 5' primer and a J-beta primer mix were used in a second PCR of roughly 6 to 11 cycles. Using its own MiXCR run on the 5' RACE reads, TCRdb lists one record per CDR3 protein. The sample carries 1.5 million to 2 million distinct CDR3 sequences, 30% to 35% recorded once. The sample comprised blood. These receptors came from a woman aged 25 to 39 in good health.

The chain joins TRBV7-3 to TRBJ2-1; 8 nucleotides line up with TRBD2. CDR3 length: 16 amino acids. Germline trimming cut 0 bases from V and 2 bases from J; bases unmatched to any gene: 3. Germline CDR1 and CDR2: SGHTA and FQGTGA. CDR3 region: CASSLTGGGTYNEQFF. DNA of the CDR3: TGTGCCAGCAGCTTAACCGGCGGGGGGACCTACAATGAGCAGTTCTTC. The full variable domain, its missing parts supplied by reference TRBV7-3 and TRBJ2-1, is GAGVSQTPSNKVTEKGKYVELRCDPISGHTALYWYRQSLGQGPEFLIYFQGTGAADDSGLPNDRFFAVRPEGSVSTLKIQRTERGDSAVYLCASSLTGGGTYNEQFFGPGTRLTVL.

The chain uses TRBV3-1 and TRBJ2-1; D possibly corresponds to TRBD2 (7 bases). Germline V gene lookup returns CDR1 LGHDT and CDR2 YNNKEL (reference sequence). Trimming stripped 3 bases from V and 12 bases from J, with 15 bases between. There are 13 residues in the CDR3. The CDR3 is CASSQTPGGAQFF. Here the CDR3 DNA reads TGTGCCAGCAGCCAGACCCCTGGGGGGGCGCAGTTCTTC.

The genes are TRBV27 and TRBJ2-7, with a weak D call TRBD2 (5 bases). This CDR3 is built from 13 residues. Germline V gives CDR1 MNHEY, CDR2 SMNVEV (reference sequence). V lost 4 bases to trimming and J lost 3 bases, with 10 bases between them. The CDR3 nucleotides read TGTGCCAGCAGTTGGGCAGAGGGCTACGAGCAGTACTTC. Translated: CASSWAEGYEQYF.

The chain recombines TRBV7-9 with TRBJ1-2, with TRBD1 matching over 9 bases. The V gene end was trimmed by 4 bases and the J gene end by 4 bases; junction bases not matched to a gene: 10. The CDR3 contains 16 residues. Germline CDR1 SEHNR, CDR2 FQNEAQ (reference sequence). The CDR3 DNA sequence: TGTGCCAGCAGCTCACCTACAGGGGGCGTTAGCTATGGCTACACCTTC. It translates to CASSSPTGGVSYGYTF.

Written as DNA, the CDR3 is TGTGCCAGCAGTCCCCTGCAGCCGATCAACAATGAGCAGTTCTTC. Translation: CASSPLQPINNEQFF. The gene calls are TRBV27 and TRBJ2-1, with D hard to call. Trimming took off 5 bases at V and 5 bases at J, with 16 bases between the two ends. Germline CDR1 reads MNHEY; CDR2 reads SMNVEV (reference sequence). The CDR3 runs to 15 residues.

This chain joins TRBV10-2 and TRBJ2-5; TRBD2 aligns across 15 bases. The CDR3 has 16 amino acids. V shed 6 bases and J 11 bases; nucleotides not matched to a gene: 13. Germline values: CDR1 WSHSY, CDR2 SAAADI. CDR3 protein: CASSLEGLAGGNEQYF. In DNA form, the CDR3 reads TGCGCCAGCAGCCTAGAGGGACTAGCGGGGGGTAATGAGCAGTACTTC.

The chain recombines TRBV7-8 with TRBJ1-6, with 8 bases that match TRBD1. J lost 8 bases, V lost 4 bases, and 10 bases had no gene match. The CDR3 extends over 16 amino acids. The germline gives CDR1 SGHVS, CDR2 FQNEAQ. The CDR3 sequence: CASSSGTGRGDSPLHF. The CDR3, as DNA: TGTGCCAGCAGCTCCGGGACAGGCCGAGGGGATTCACCCCTCCACTTT.

The gene calls are TRBV5-1 and TRBJ2-7, with D possibly matching TRBD1 (6 bases). V gave up 4 bases and J gave up 5 bases, with 13 bases separating them. Germline assignment: CDR1 SGHRS and CDR2 YFSETQ. This CDR3 region has 13 residues. The CDR3 here is CASSESGANEQYF. CDR3 sequence (DNA): TGCGCCAGCAGCGAGTCAGGGGCCAACGAGCAGTACTTC. Supplemented by reference TRBV5-1 and TRBJ2-7, the full variable domain reads KAGVTQTPRYLIKTRGQQVTLSCSPISGHRSVSWYQQTPGQGLQFLFEYFSETQRNKGNFPGRFSGRQFSNSRSEMNVSTLELGDSALYLCASSESGANEQYFGPGTRLTVT.

The chain uses TRBV2 and TRBJ1-3; no definite D call. V gave up 7 bases and J gave up 2 bases, with 9 bases separating them. The CDR3 contains 13 residues. Germline V gene data show CDR1 as SNHLY and CDR2 as FYNNEI. For the CDR3, the DNA is TGTGCCAGCATCCCCGGAACTGGAAACACCATATATTTT. Translating gives CASIPGTGNTIYF.

This CDR3 is CASSSPQLADTDTQYF. The CDR3 DNA follows: TGCGCCAGCAGCTCCCCCCAGCTAGCGGACACAGATACGCAGTATTTT. The rearrangement joins TRBV5-1 to TRBJ2-3, with 7 bases that match TRBD2. After removal of 3 bases from V and 2 bases from J, the junction contained 9 bases not matched to a gene. The CDR3 covers 16 residues. The germline V gene has CDR1 SGHRS and CDR2 YFSETQ.

In the case of this clonotype: Germline is not matched at one junction end, which may reflect a read error. V gene TRBV3-1 combines with J gene TRBJ1-1; no firm D call. CDR3 length: 15 amino acids. Germline V gene data show CDR1 as LGHDT and CDR2 as YNNKEL (reference sequence). Written as DNA, the CDR3 is TGTGTCAGCAGCCTTCGCTCGTATATGGACACTGAAGCTTTCTTT. It encodes CVSSLRSYMDTEAFF.

This chain connects TRBV3-1 to TRBJ2-1; 8 bases map to TRBD1. Germline V gene data show CDR1 as LGHDT and CDR2 as YNNKEL (reference sequence). This CDR3 is built from 15 residues. With 4 bases clipped from V and 7 bases from J, the junction kept 9 bases outside the gene matches. The DNA for the CDR3 is TGTGCCAGCAGCCGAGAATCCAGGGGGCTAAATGAGCAGTTCTTC. Its translation: CASSRESRGLNEQFF.

This chain connects TRBV20-1 to TRBJ1-6, with D uncertain. The V end lost 0 bases, the J end lost 5 bases, and 5 bases lay between the germline ends. Germline V gene data show CDR1 as DFQATT and CDR2 as SNEGSKA (reference sequence). The CDR3 covers 13 residues. The CDR3 DNA reads as TGCAGTGCTAGAGACATCGATAATTCACCCCTCCACTTT. Protein product: CSARDIDNSPLHF.

This clonotype was recorded at least ten times. The chain carries TRBV29-1 and TRBJ2-1; 11 bases map to TRBD1. The V gene end was trimmed by 4 bases and the J gene end by 6 bases; junction bases not matched to a gene: 2. The CDR3 runs to 13 residues. The germline V gene has CDR1 SQVTM and CDR2 ANQGSEA. The CDR3 DNA reads TGCAGCGTTGGGGGACAGGGGGGCAATGAGCAGTTCTTC. Translating gives CSVGGQGGNEQFF.

This clonotype was counted between two and nine times. V is TRBV4-1 and J is TRBJ2-1; D not certain. This CDR3 is built from 14 residues. V was shortened by 1 base and J by 4 bases, with 8 bases between the two germline ends. Germline values: CDR1 MGHRA, CDR2 YSYEKL. CDR3 amino acids: CASSQGHPYNEQFF. The CDR3 DNA sequence: TGCGCCAGCAGCCAAGGACACCCTTACAATGAGCAGTTCTTC.

As to this clonotype: At one of its ends the junction is not consistent with the germline gene, which may arise from a read error. The chain links TRBV28 to TRBJ1-5; the D gene is possibly TRBD1 (5 bases). The germline V gene encodes CDR1 MDHEN and CDR2 SYDVKM. The CDR3 sequence is 16 residues long. This CDR3 is CAGSPSRAGNNQPQHF. CDR3 in DNA: TGTGCCGGCAGCCCATCCAGGGCAGGGAACAATCAGCCCCAGCATTTT.

The genes are TRBV6-2 or TRBV6-3 and TRBJ2-2, with D possibly being TRBD1 (5 bases). V was shortened by 10 bases and J by 4 bases, with 19 bases between the two germline ends. The CDR3 extends over 15 amino acids. Germline V gives CDR1 MNHEY, CDR2 SVGEGT. In DNA, the CDR3 is TGTGCCACTCAACCCGACAGTCTGGGCACCGGGGAGCTGTTTTTT. Residues: CATQPDSLGTGELFF.

This clonotype was seen a handful of times. The V gene is TRBV24-1, the J gene TRBJ2-3; D uncertain. The germline V gene encodes CDR1 KGHDR and CDR2 SFDVKD. The CDR3 consists of 14 residues. V was shortened by 0 bases and J by 2 bases, with 5 bases between the two germline ends. CDR3 DNA: TGTGCCACCAGTGATTTGGATAACACAGATACGCAGTATTTT. Protein sequence: CATSDLDNTDTQYF.

This rearrangement joins TRBV6-5 to TRBJ2-3; 13 bases are shared with TRBD2. With V trimmed by 4 bases and J by 6 bases, 10 bases remained unmatched. This CDR3 is built from 17 residues. Per the germline V gene, CDR1 is MNHEY and CDR2 is SVGAGI. CDR3 residues: CASSFQGLAGEGDTQYF. In DNA form, the CDR3 reads TGTGCCAGCAGTTTTCAAGGACTAGCGGGGGAGGGGGATACGCAGTATTTT.

This chain joins TRBV28 and TRBJ1-4; 7 bases align to TRBD1. V dropped 4 bases and J dropped 5; count of bases not matched to a gene: 4. CDR3 length equals 14 residues. CDR1 is MDHEN, CDR2 SYDVKM, per germline. The CDR3 sequence is CASSWGQLNEKLFF. CDR3 in DNA: TGTGCCAGCAGTTGGGGACAGCTAAATGAAAAACTGTTTTTT.

The chain recombines TRBV27 with TRBJ2-7; the match to TRBD2 covers 9 bases. Germline V CDR1 and CDR2: MNHEY, SMNVEV (reference sequence). The CDR3 covers 15 residues. V gave up 6 bases and J gave up 5 bases; unmatched junction bases: 11. This CDR3 reads CASRSGTGGRDEQYF. CDR3 nucleotides: TGTGCCAGCAGATCCGGGACTGGCGGGAGGGACGAGCAGTACTTC.

J is TRBJ2-5 and V is TRBV20-1; TRBD2 matches 11 bases. The CDR3 spans 15 residues. J was trimmed by 4 bases and V by 3 bases; bases with no gene match: 7. CDR1 and CDR2 (germline): DFQATT, SNEGSKA (reference sequence). The CDR3: CSASSGGVGGETQYF. CDR3 nucleotides: TGCAGTGCTAGTAGCGGGGGGGTGGGCGGAGAGACCCAGTACTTC.

This clonotype was recorded many times. The chain combines TRBV4-1 with TRBJ2-3; TRBD1 might be the D (6 bases). Trimming pared 5 bases from V and 1 base from J, leaving 19 bases between. Germline CDR1 MGHRA, CDR2 YSYEKL. This CDR3 has 17 residues. The DNA of the CDR3 is TGCGCCAGCAGCTCACGATCTACAGGGACGGGCACAGATACGCAGTATTTT. Its translation is CASSSRSTGTGTDTQYF.

The chain employs TRBV30 and TRBJ1-2, with D possibly being TRBD1 (6 bases). The CDR3 runs to 13 residues. Per the germline V gene, CDR1 is GTSNPN and CDR2 is SVGIG (reference sequence). With 0 bases removed from V and 6 bases from J, the gap between germline ends came to 11 bases. CDR3 amino acids: CAWSVPGANGYTF. In DNA form, the CDR3 reads TGTGCCTGGAGTGTTCCGGGGGCGAATGGCTACACCTTC.

The J gene is TRBJ1-2, the V gene TRBV18, with a weak D call TRBD1 (6 bases). CDR3 length equals 13 residues. The ends were cut back, 1 base at V and 6 bases at J, with 9 bases in the middle. Looked up from germline, CDR1 is KGHSH and CDR2 is LQKENI. In DNA form, the CDR3 reads TGTGCCAGCTCACCACAGGGGGACCATGGCTACACCTTC. Amino acid sequence: CASSPQGDHGYTF.

Only a few counts were recorded for this clonotype. The chain carries TRBV3-1 and TRBJ2-3; weak D call: TRBD2 (6 bases). The ends were cut back, 0 bases at V and 11 bases at J, with 15 bases in the middle. The V gene's germline CDR1 is LGHDT and CDR2 YNNKEL (reference sequence). CDR3 size: 14 residues. The chain's CDR3 is CASSQELGEAGQYF. CDR3 bases: TGTGCCAGCAGCCAAGAGCTTGGGGAGGCAGGGCAGTATTTT.

V usage is TRBV5-6 and J usage is TRBJ1-1, with 9 positions matching TRBD1. Germline V gene data show CDR1 as SGHDT and CDR2 as YYEEEE. The CDR3 extends over 14 amino acids. Unmatched junction bases numbered 2, after V lost 2 bases and J lost 3 bases. In DNA form, the CDR3 reads TGTGCCAGCAGCTTACAGGGGGCTTACACTGAAGCTTTCTTT. It codes for CASSLQGAYTEAFF.

V is TRBV5-6 and J is TRBJ1-2, with D uncertain. Germline V gene sequence: CDR1 SGHDT, CDR2 YYEEEE. The V end was cut by 0 bases, the J end by 4 bases, with 10 bases between. This CDR3 region has 14 residues. The DNA for the CDR3 is TGTGCCAGCAGCTTGGCTGCCAGCGGCTATGGCTACACCTTC. Protein product: CASSLAASGYGYTF.

This clonotype was picked up a small number of times. This chain uses TRBV4-1 with TRBJ2-3; D call uncertain. The germline V and J ends were trimmed by 1 base and 0 bases, with 5 bases remaining between them. Germline CDR1 reads MGHRA; CDR2 reads YSYEKL. This CDR3 has 14 residues. CDR3 sequence (DNA): TGCGCCAGCAGCCAAGTGATCAGCACAGATACGCAGTATTTT. Encoded protein: CASSQVISTDTQYF.

This clonotype was detected only a few times. The chain couples TRBV28 to TRBJ1-1, with 9 positions matching TRBD1. With 6 bases clipped from V and 6 bases from J, the junction kept 11 bases outside the gene matches. The CDR3 totals 15 residues. CDR1 is MDHEN and CDR2 is SYDVKM in the germline V gene. The CDR3 DNA follows: TGTGCCAGCAGGGTCACAGGGGGCGCTGTCCCTGAAGCTTTCTTT. Translation: CASRVTGGAVPEAFF.

This clonotype was recorded a few times. V is TRBV20-1 and J is TRBJ2-5; 8 nucleotides match TRBD2. This CDR3 region has 14 residues. Germline V lookup: CDR1 DFQATT, CDR2 SNEGSKA (reference sequence). With 0 bases clipped from V and 11 bases from J, the junction kept 11 bases outside the gene matches. This CDR3 reads CSARDSGGSVEQYF. The CDR3 DNA reads as TGCAGTGCTAGAGACAGCGGGGGCTCTGTGGAGCAGTACTTC.

In this sample, this clonotype turned up once. The chain employs TRBV2 and TRBJ2-4; maybe TRBD1 (6 bases). Germline V gene data show CDR1 as SNHLY and CDR2 as FYNNEI. This CDR3 contains 15 residues. V lost 5 bases and J lost 2, with 13 bases in between. As DNA, the CDR3 is TGTGCCAGCAGTACCGAGGGACAACCCAAAAACATTCAGTACTTC. It encodes CASSTEGQPKNIQYF.